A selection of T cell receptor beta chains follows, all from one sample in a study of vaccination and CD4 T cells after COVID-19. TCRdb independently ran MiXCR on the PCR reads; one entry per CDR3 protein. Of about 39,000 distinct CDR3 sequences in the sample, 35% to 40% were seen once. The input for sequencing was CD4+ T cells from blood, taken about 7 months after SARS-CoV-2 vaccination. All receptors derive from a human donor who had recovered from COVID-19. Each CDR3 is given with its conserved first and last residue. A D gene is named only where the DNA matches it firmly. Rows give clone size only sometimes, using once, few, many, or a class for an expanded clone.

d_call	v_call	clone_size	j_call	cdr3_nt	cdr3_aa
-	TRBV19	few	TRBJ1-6	TGTGCCAGTAGTATTCTGATCGACAGGCGATCACCCCTCCACTTT	CASSILIDRRSPLHF
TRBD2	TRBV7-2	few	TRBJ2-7	TGTGCCAGCAGCATTGGACTAGCGACCGAGCAGTACTTC	CASSIGLATEQYF
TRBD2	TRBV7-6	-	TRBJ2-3	TGTGCCAGCAGCTTAGGACTAGCGAGCACAGATACGCAGTATTTT	CASSLGLASTDTQYF
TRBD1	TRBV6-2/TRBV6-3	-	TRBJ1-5	TGTGCCAGCACCAAGGGACAGGTCATTCAGCCCCAGCATTTT	CASTKGQVIQPQHF
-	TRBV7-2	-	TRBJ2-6	TGTGCCAGCAGCAGACAAACCAGAGCTGGGGCCAACGTCCTGACTTTC	CASSRQTRAGANVLTF
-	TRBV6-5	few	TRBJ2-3	TGTGCCAGCAGTTACCCTAGCGGCACAGATACGCAGTATTTT	CASSYPSGTDTQYF
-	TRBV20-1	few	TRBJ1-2	TGCAGTGCTTTCTCTCCATATGGCTACACCTTC	CSAFSPYGYTF
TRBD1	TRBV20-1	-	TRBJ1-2	TGCAGTGCTAGAGATTGGGGACAGGCACCTGGCTACACCTTC	CSARDWGQAPGYTF
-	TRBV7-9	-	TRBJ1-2	TGTGCCAGCAGCTTCGGGAGGGACTATGGCTACACCTTC	CASSFGRDYGYTF
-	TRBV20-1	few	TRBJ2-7	TGCAGTGCTAGAGGTCTCACCTACCGCTACGAGCAGTACTTC	CSARGLTYRYEQYF
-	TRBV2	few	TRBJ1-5	TGTGCCAGCAGTGAAGTCACCAATAGCAATCAGCCCCAGCATTTT	CASSEVTNSNQPQHF
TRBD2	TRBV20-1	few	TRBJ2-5	TGCAGTGCTGGACTAGTCACAGAGACCCAGTACTTC	CSAGLVTETQYF
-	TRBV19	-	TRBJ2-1	TGTGCCAGTAGTACCGGACAGTACAATGAGCAGTTCTTC	CASSTGQYNEQFF
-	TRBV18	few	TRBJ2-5	TGTGCCAGCTCACCCGGAAGGGGGGAGACCCAGTACTTC	CASSPGRGETQYF
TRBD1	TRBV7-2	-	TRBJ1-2	TGTGCCAGCAGCTTAGGTCCGGGACAGGGGCTACTTTTCTTC	CASSLGPGQGLLFF
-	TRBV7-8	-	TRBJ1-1	TGTGCCAGCAGCGATATCAAGACAGGGAACACTGAAGCTTTCTTT	CASSDIKTGNTEAFF
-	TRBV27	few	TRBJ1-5	TGTGCCAGCAGTTTAGTAGGGTGGGGCAATCAGCCCCAGCATTTT	CASSLVGWGNQPQHF
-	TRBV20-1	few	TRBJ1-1	TGCAGTCTTGACGGGAACACTGAAGCTTTCTTT	CSLDGNTEAFF
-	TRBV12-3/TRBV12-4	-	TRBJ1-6	TGTGCCAGCAGTCTGGACAGCCTCAATTCACCCCTCCACTTT	CASSLDSLNSPLHF
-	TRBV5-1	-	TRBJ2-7	TGCGCCAGCAGCTCCAACACAGGGACCCATTCCTACGAGCAGTACTTC	CASSSNTGTHSYEQYF
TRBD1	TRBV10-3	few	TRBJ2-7	TGTGCCATCAGTGCGCATCGGAACAGGGGCTACGAGCAGTACTTC	CAISAHRNRGYEQYF
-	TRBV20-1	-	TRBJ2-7	TGCAGTGCCCGGACTATTGAGCCCTACGAGCAGTACTTC	CSARTIEPYEQYF
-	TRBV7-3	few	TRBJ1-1	TGTGCCAGCAGCTTCGGGAGGGATTCCGGTGCTTTCTTT	CASSFGRDSGAFF
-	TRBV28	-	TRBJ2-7	TGTGCCAGCAGTAGCCCGGGGGGCTTGGGCTACGAGCAGTACTTC	CASSSPGGLGYEQYF
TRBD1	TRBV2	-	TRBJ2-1	TGTGCCAGCAGTGACCACCCGGGACAGTACTCCTACAATGAGCAGTTCTTC	CASSDHPGQYSYNEQFF
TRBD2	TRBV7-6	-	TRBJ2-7	TGTGCCAGCAGCTCTTTTGAGAGCGGGAGAACTTCCTACGAGCAGTACTTC	CASSSFESGRTSYEQYF
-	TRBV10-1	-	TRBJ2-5	TGCGCCAGCGCCCCGAGGACCGGGAGTGGGGAGACCCAGTACTTC	CASAPRTGSGETQYF
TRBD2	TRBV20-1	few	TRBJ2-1	TGCAGTGCTAGACCTAGCGGGAGGCAAAACAATGAGCAGTTCTTC	CSARPSGRQNNEQFF
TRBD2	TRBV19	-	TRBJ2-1	TGTGCCAGTAGTCCGACTAGCGGGAGTATCCCCGAGCAGTTCTTC	CASSPTSGSIPEQFF
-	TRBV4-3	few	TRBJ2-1	TGCGCCAGCAGCCAAGATAGATACGATGAGCAGTTCTTC	CASSQDRYDEQFF
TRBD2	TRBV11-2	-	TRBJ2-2	TGTGCCAGCAGCTTAGTCGGGACTAGGCGGGGGACCGGGGAGCTGTTTTTT	CASSLVGTRRGTGELFF